Presented here are 29 T cell receptor beta chains from one specimen sequenced in a study of cytotoxic CD8 clonotypes in ibrutinib-treated CLL (dated by TCRdb to the early 2020s). Library preparation used the immunoSEQ multiplex PCR assay. The immuneACCESS repertoire file appears here via TCRdb, limited to in-frame rearrangements. These files lack a portion of the clones; in checked studies, under half of the deficit traces to unresolved V genes, and the cause of the others is not known. This sample gives some 92,000 clones in total; approximately 71% of them show up just once. Roughly 24% of the sample goes to the ten largest clones. The time point tag for this specimen amounts to: approximately 2 years on ibrutinib. The sample here was PBMCs, taken after 24 months of ibrutinib treatment. These receptors all come from a human donor with chronic lymphocytic leukemia.

This chain links TRBV27 with TRBJ1-2, with TRBD1 as a possible D gene (5 bases). V was cut by 2 bases and J by 3 bases, with 13 bases left in between. Germline CDR1 MNHEY, CDR2 SMNVEV (reference sequence). The CDR3 totals 15 residues. This CDR3 is CASSLTWGADYGYTF. DNA for the CDR3: TGTGCCAGCAGTTTAACGTGGGGCGCGGACTATGGCTACACCTTC.

There are a few counts of this clone. The J gene is TRBJ1-1, the V gene TRBV7-8; D perhaps matches TRBD1 (6 bases). The V gene lost 1 base and the J gene lost 1 base, with 7 bases spanning the gap. The CDR3 length is 14 residues. Looked up from germline, CDR1 is SGHVS and CDR2 is FQNEAQ. The CDR3, as DNA: TGTGCCAGCAGCTTAGACAGGGCGAACACTGAAGCTTTCTTT. Translating gives CASSLDRANTEAFF.

The V gene is TRBV5-1, the J gene TRBJ1-2; D not resolved. Germline V CDR1 and CDR2: SGHRS, YFSETQ. CDR3 length: 15 residues. The ends were cut back, 0 bases at V and 8 bases at J, with 17 bases in the middle. The CDR3 here is CASSLEARSPRGYTF. The CDR3 DNA follows: TGCGCCAGCAGCTTGGAGGCCAGGAGCCCTAGAGGCTACACCTTC. Complete variable domain (other parts from reference TRBV5-1 and TRBJ1-2): KAGVTQTPRYLIKTRGQQVTLSCSPISGHRSVSWYQQTPGQGLQFLFEYFSETQRNKGNFPGRFSGRQFSNSRSEMNVSTLELGDSALYLCASSLEARSPRGYTFGSGTRLTVV.

This chain uses TRBV5-8 with TRBJ1-2; tentative D call: TRBD1 (6 bases). Trimming pared 7 bases from V and 8 bases from J, leaving 15 bases between. Germline CDR1 is SGHTS and CDR2 is YDEGEE. The CDR3 runs 12 residues. CDR3 bases: TGTGCCAGCCCTGCGGGGGCGTGGGGCTACACCTTC. Its translation: CASPAGAWGYTF.

This clone was detected only a few times. The V call is TRBV10-2, the J call TRBJ2-1; 10 bases are shared with TRBD2. This CDR3 has 14 residues. V dropped 5 bases and J dropped 3; count of bases not matched to a gene: 1. CDR1 is WSHSY, CDR2 SAAADI, per germline. CDR3 DNA: TGCGCCAGCAGTCGGACTAGCGGCTACAATGAGCAGTTCTTC. Translating it yields CASSRTSGYNEQFF.

The rearrangement uses TRBV21-1 and TRBJ1-1. TRBV21-1 is a pseudogene. The CDR3 extends over 17 amino acids. CDR3 nucleotides: TGTGCCAGCAGCAAAGGGGGAGGGGGCGGAATGAACACTGAAGCTTTCTTT. It yields the protein CASSKGGGGGMNTEAFF.

The chain recombines TRBV5-6 with TRBJ2-7; no clear D gene. Germline-derived CDR1 and CDR2 are SGHDT and YYEEEE. V was cut by 0 bases and J by 0 bases, with 7 bases left in between. The CDR3 totals 14 residues. In DNA form, the CDR3 reads TGTGCCAGCAGCTTGGGTCGACTCTCCTACGAGCAGTACTTC. Translated, it gives CASSLGRLSYEQYF.

This clone is a singleton in its sample. The rearrangement joins TRBV7-9 to TRBJ2-7; TRBD2 might be the D (5 bases). Trimming stripped 3 bases from V and 2 bases from J, with 17 bases between. This CDR3 is built from 16 residues. The germline gives CDR1 SEHNR, CDR2 FQNEAQ (reference sequence). The CDR3 DNA follows: TGTGCCAGCAGCTTCGCCCGGGGTGCGGCCACCTACGAGCAGTACTTC. Translation: CASSFARGAATYEQYF.

The J gene is TRBJ1-5, the V gene TRBV5-6; D is unclear. CDR1 SGHDT and CDR2 YYEEEE come from the germline V gene. V lost 2 bases to trimming and J lost 5 bases, with 11 bases between them. The CDR3 extends over 14 amino acids. In DNA form, the CDR3 reads TGTGCCAGCAGCTTCTGGCGCCGGGATCAGCCCCAGCATTTT. This gives the protein CASSFWRRDQPQHF.

This clone was found a few times. This chain links TRBV18 with TRBJ2-2; weak D call: TRBD2 (6 bases). The CDR3 runs 16 residues. V was cut by 3 bases and J by 3 bases, with 14 bases left in between. Germline V gives CDR1 KGHSH, CDR2 LQKENI. In DNA, the CDR3 is TGTGCCAGCTCACCGACGACGGGGGAGGACACCGGGGAGCTGTTTTTT. This translates into CASSPTTGEDTGELFF.

The chain uses TRBV5-1 and TRBJ2-2; D may be TRBD1 (5 bases). Germline V gene sequence: CDR1 SGHRS, CDR2 YFSETQ. The germline V and J ends were trimmed by 6 bases and 6 bases, with 15 bases remaining between them. There are 14 residues in the CDR3. As DNA, the CDR3 is TGCGCCAGCACCCCTTGGCAGGGATCCGGGGAGCTGTTTTTT. It codes for CASTPWQGSGELFF.

The chain employs TRBV29-1 and TRBJ2-7, with D uncertain. The CDR3 consists of 13 residues. CDR1 and CDR2 (germline): SQVTM, ANQGSEA. Trimming stripped 4 bases from V and 2 bases from J, with 12 bases between. For the CDR3, the DNA is TGCAGCGTTGGCGGACGGGTGGCCTACGAGCAGTACTTC. As protein: CSVGGRVAYEQYF.

The count of this clone is one. This sequence joins TRBV21-1 and TRBJ2-1; TRBD2, the D gene given by the table, was not confirmed from the DNA. TRBV21-1 is listed as a pseudogene. The CDR3 runs 20 residues. The CDR3 reads CASSNWRRGGRFRLYNEQFF. CDR3 in DNA: TGTGCCAGCAGCAATTGGAGGCGGGGGGGGAGATTTAGGCTCTACAATGAGCAGTTCTTC.

A single count supports this clone. The chain combines TRBV18 with TRBJ2-2; maybe TRBD1 (6 bases). The V gene's germline CDR1 is KGHSH and CDR2 LQKENI. The germline V and J ends were trimmed by 4 bases and 3 bases, with 6 bases remaining between them. The CDR3 covers 13 residues. CDR3 coding DNA: TGTGCCAGCTCACAGGGGGACACCGGGGAGCTGTTTTTT. Translation gives CASSQGDTGELFF.

The chain uses TRBV6-5 and TRBJ1-1; a possible D gene is TRBD1 (5 bases). Germline V gives CDR1 MNHEY, CDR2 SVGAGI. This CDR3 has 14 amino acids. Trimming took off 3 bases at V and 4 bases at J, with 12 bases between the two ends. The CDR3 sequence is CASSYIRAGTEAFF. The DNA for the CDR3 is TGTGCCAGCAGTTATATCAGGGCGGGCACTGAAGCTTTCTTT.

The J gene is TRBJ2-5, the V gene TRBV5-6; D remains unclear. CDR1 and CDR2 from the germline V gene are SGHDT and YYEEEE. The CDR3 totals 12 residues. Trimming took off 4 bases at V and 5 bases at J, with 9 bases between the two ends. CDR3 protein: CASSPGVETQYF. The CDR3, as DNA: TGTGCCAGCAGCCCTGGGGTGGAGACCCAGTACTTC.

The sample holds a few counts of this clone. V usage is TRBV5-1 and J usage is TRBJ1-1; D is unresolved. Trimming removed 3 bases from V and 11 bases from J, with 14 bases in between. This CDR3 is 12 amino acids long. Germline lookup yields CDR1 SGHRS and CDR2 YFSETQ. CDR3 DNA: TGCGCCAGCAGCTGGTTTGGGAGTGGGGCTTTCTTT. It specifies CASSWFGSGAFF.

The V and J genes are TRBV29-1 and TRBJ2-7, with TRBD1 identical over 10 bases. V lost 2 bases and J lost 4; bases outside the gene matches: 2. The CDR3 is 13 residues long. Germline CDR1 is SQVTM and CDR2 is ANQGSEA. In DNA form, the CDR3 reads TGCAGCGTTGAACAGGACAGGGGGTACGAGCAGTACTTC. Translating it yields CSVEQDRGYEQYF.

This clone was seen only a few times. The chain has TRBV28 and TRBJ2-7, with D possibly matching TRBD2 (6 bases). Trimming took 7 bases from V and 5 from J, leaving 18 bases between them. Germline CDR1 is MDHEN and CDR2 is SYDVKM. CDR3 size: 14 residues. This chain's CDR3 is CASIKGGRGNEQYF. The DNA for the CDR3 is TGTGCCAGCATCAAAGGCGGGCGGGGTAACGAGCAGTACTTC.

This chain connects TRBV6-5 to TRBJ2-5, with TRBD1 identical over 12 bases. With V trimmed by 2 bases and J by 5 bases, 6 bases remained unmatched. CDR3 length equals 16 residues. Germline lookup yields CDR1 MNHEY and CDR2 SVGAGI. CDR3 residues: CASSYGGTGGEETQYF. The CDR3 DNA follows: TGTGCCAGCAGTTACGGGGGGACAGGGGGCGAGGAGACCCAGTACTTC.

The chain uses TRBV15 and TRBJ2-1; D is uncertain. CDR3 size: 13 residues. Germline-derived CDR1 and CDR2 are LNHNV and YYDKDF (reference sequence). V was cut by 2 bases and J by 4 bases, with 6 bases left in between. The CDR3 sequence is CATSRTYYNEQFF. CDR3 nucleotides: TGTGCCACCAGCAGAACCTATTACAATGAGCAGTTCTTC.

The chain carries TRBV30 and TRBJ1-3; D perhaps matches TRBD1 (6 bases). Germline V CDR1 and CDR2: GTSNPN, SVGIG (reference sequence). This CDR3 has 13 amino acids. V shed 4 bases and J shed 8 bases, with 15 bases lying between them. CDR3 nucleotides: TGTGCCTGGAACCCCGACAGGCCCTACACCATATATTTT. Protein product: CAWNPDRPYTIYF. The full variable domain, with the rest looked up from reference TRBV30 and TRBJ1-3, is SQTIHQWPATLVQPVGSPLSLECTVEGTSNPNLYWYRQAAGRGLQLLFYSVGIGQISSEVPQNLSASRPQDRQFILSSKKLLLSDSGFYLCAWNPDRPYTIYFGEGSWLTVV.

The rearrangement uses TRBV9 and TRBJ1-4, with D perhaps matching TRBD1 (5 bases). The CDR3 is made up of 13 amino acids. The germline V gene encodes CDR1 SGDLS and CDR2 YYNGEE. The V end was cut by 0 bases, the J end by 10 bases, with 10 bases between. CDR3 amino acids: CASSVDMGRKLFF. The CDR3 coding sequence is TGTGCCAGCAGCGTAGATATGGGGCGAAAACTGTTTTTT.

V is TRBV7-3 and J is TRBJ2-3; D not resolved. Trimming removed 1 base from V and 4 bases from J, with 6 bases in between. CDR3 size: 13 residues. Germline values: CDR1 SGHTA, CDR2 FQGTGA. The CDR3 spells CASSLRAPDTQYF. The CDR3 DNA reads TGTGCCAGCAGCTTAAGGGCCCCAGATACGCAGTATTTT.

The gene calls are TRBV2 and TRBJ2-5; unclear D gene. This CDR3 spans 11 amino acids. Looked up from germline, CDR1 is SNHLY and CDR2 is FYNNEI. V dropped 5 bases and J dropped 2 bases, with 3 bases sitting between them. The DNA for the CDR3 is TGTGCCAGCAGTCCTCAAGAGACCCAGTACTTC. This translates into CASSPQETQYF. The complete variable domain, with remaining parts taken from reference TRBV2 and TRBJ2-5, reads EPEVTQTPSHQVTQMGQEVILRCVPISNHLYFYWYRQILGQKVEFLVSFYNNEISEKSEIFDDQFSVERPDGSNFTLKIRSTKLEDSAMYFCASSPQETQYFGPGTRLLVL.

This rearrangement joins TRBV7-6 to TRBJ1-5, with a weak D call TRBD1 (5 bases). Germline V gene data show CDR1 as SGHVS and CDR2 as FNYEAQ. CDR3 length: 15 residues. V was clipped by 5 bases and J by 7 bases, with 18 bases between them. The CDR3 is CASSPLGGVGQPQHF. The CDR3 DNA reads TGTGCCAGCAGCCCTCTCGGGGGGGTCGGGCAGCCCCAGCATTTT. The variable domain in full, with the rest retrieved from reference TRBV7-6 and TRBJ1-5, is GAGVSQSPRYKVTKRGQDVALRCDPISGHVSLYWYRQALGQGPEFLTYFNYEAQQDKSGLPNDRFSAERPEGSISTLTIQRTEQRDSAMYRCASSPLGGVGQPQHFGDGTRLSIL.

About this clone itself: Other nucleotide sequences from this sample produce the same CDR3. The V gene is TRBV2, the J gene TRBJ1-5; 7 bases are shared with TRBD1. The V and J ends lost 8 bases and 0 bases, in that order; junction bases with no gene match: 4. CDR3 length equals 14 residues. Germline loops: CDR1 SNHLY, CDR2 FYNNEI. DNA of the CDR3: TGTGCCAGCGGGGGGACAGCTAGCAATCAGCCCCAGCATTTT. Translated: CASGGTASNQPQHF.

J is TRBJ2-2 and V is TRBV6-5; no firm D call. Trimming pared 0 bases from V and 5 bases from J, leaving 7 bases between. The CDR3 has 14 residues. The V gene's germline CDR1 is MNHEY and CDR2 SVGAGI. CDR3 region: CASSYSRETGELFF. In nucleotides, the CDR3 is TGTGCCAGCAGTTACTCTAGAGAAACCGGGGAGCTGTTTTTT.

The chain joins TRBV27 to TRBJ1-2; D not resolved. Trimming cost V 5 bases and J 5 bases, with 21 bases left between them. The CDR3 runs 16 residues. Germline V lookup: CDR1 MNHEY, CDR2 SMNVEV (reference sequence). The CDR3: CASSAERTLGGYGYTF. CDR3 bases: TGTGCCAGCAGTGCGGAGAGGACGCTGGGCGGGTATGGCTACACCTTC.